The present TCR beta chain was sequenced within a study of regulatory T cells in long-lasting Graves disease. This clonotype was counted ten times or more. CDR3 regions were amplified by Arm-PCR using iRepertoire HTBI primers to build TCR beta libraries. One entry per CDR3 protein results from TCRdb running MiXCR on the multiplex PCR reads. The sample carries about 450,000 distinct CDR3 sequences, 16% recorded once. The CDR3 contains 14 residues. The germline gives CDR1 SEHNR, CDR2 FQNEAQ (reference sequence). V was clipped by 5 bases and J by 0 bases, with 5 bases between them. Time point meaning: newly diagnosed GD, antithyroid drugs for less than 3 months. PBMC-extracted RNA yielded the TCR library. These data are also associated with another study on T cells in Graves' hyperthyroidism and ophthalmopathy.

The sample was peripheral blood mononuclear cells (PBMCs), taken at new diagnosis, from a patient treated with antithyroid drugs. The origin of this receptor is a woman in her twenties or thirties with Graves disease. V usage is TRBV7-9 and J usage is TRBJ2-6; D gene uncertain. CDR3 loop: CASSRYSGANVLTF. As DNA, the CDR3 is TGTGCCAGCAGCCGATACTCTGGGGCCAACGTCCTGACTTTC.